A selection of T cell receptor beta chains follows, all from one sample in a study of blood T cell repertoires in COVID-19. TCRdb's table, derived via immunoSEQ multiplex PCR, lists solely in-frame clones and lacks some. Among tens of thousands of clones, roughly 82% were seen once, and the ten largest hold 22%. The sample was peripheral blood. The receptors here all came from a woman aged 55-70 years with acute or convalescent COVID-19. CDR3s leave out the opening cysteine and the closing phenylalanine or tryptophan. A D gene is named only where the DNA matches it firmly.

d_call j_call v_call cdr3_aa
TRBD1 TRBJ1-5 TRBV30 AWSVPIRGPNNQPQH
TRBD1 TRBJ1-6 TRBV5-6 ASSYGTAQNSPLH
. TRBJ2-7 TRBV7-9 ASSSRGDSYEQY
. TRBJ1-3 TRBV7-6 ASSSGVGSGNTIY
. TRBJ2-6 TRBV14 ASSQVPRSSGANVLT
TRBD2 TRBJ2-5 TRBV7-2 ASSSGTSGSQETQY
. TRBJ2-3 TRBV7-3 ASSLERGTDTQY
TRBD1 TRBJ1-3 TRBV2 ASRYGQGAGNTIY
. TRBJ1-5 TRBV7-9 ASSPEGDSNQPQH
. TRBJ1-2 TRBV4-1 ASSRLEGDYGYT
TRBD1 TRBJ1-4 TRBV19 ATSGKQGVRNEKLF
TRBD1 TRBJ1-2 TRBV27 ASSIQGRGYGYT
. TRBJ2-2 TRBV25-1 ASSVTGHTGELF
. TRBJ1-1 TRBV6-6 ASSYSNPETEAF
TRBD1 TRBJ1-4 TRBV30 AWSVGQGAEKLF
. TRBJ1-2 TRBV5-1 ASSEDSYGYT
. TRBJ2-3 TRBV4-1 ASSQASGGSDTQY
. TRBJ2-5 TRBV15 ATSRPPGAQETQY
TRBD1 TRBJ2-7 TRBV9 ASSAGTGLYEQY
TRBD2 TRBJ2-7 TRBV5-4 ASSAVFSGNSYEQY